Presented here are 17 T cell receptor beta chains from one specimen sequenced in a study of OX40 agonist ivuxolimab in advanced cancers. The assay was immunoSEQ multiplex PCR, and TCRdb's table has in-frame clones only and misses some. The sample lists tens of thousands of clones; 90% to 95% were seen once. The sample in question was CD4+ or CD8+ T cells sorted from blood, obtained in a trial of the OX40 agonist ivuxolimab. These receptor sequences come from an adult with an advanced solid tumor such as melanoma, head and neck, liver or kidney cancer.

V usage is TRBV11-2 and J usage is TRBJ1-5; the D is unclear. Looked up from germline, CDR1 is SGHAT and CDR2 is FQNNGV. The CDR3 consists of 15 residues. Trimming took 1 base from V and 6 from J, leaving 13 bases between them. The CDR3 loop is CASSLGSRVGQPQHF. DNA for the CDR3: TGTGCCAGCAGCTTAGGTTCTCGGGTCGGTCAGCCCCAGCATTTT.

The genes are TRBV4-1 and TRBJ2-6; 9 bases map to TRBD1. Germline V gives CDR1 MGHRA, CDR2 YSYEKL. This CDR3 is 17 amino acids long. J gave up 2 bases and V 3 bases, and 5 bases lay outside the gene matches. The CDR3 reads CASSQRDREAGANVLTF. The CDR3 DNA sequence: TGCGCCAGCAGCCAGCGGGACAGGGAAGCTGGGGCCAACGTCCTGACTTTC.

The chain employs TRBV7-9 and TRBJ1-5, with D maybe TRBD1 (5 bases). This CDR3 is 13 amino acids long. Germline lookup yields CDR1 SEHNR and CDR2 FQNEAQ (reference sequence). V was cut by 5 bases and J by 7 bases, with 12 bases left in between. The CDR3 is CASSLQVGQPQHF. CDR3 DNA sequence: TGTGCCAGCAGCCTACAGGTAGGACAGCCCCAGCATTTT.

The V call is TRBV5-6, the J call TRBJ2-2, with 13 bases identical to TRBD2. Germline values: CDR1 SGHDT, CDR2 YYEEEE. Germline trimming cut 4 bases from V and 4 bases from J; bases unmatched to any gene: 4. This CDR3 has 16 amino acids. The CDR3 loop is CASSKLAGGPTGELFF. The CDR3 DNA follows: TGTGCCAGCAGCAAACTAGCGGGAGGGCCCACCGGGGAGCTGTTTTTT.

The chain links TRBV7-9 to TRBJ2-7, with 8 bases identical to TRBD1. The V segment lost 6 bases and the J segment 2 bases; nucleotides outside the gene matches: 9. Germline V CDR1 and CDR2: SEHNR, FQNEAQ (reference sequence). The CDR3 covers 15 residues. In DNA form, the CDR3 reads TGTGCCAGCAGACCCGGACAGGGTGGTGCCTACGAGCAGTACTTC. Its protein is CASRPGQGGAYEQYF. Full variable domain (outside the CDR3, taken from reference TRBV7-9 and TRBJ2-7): DTGVSQNPRHKITKRGQNVTFRCDPISEHNRLYWYRQTLGQGPEFLTYFQNEAQLEKSRLLSDRFSAERPKGSFSTLEIQRTEQGDSAMYLCASRPGQGGAYEQYFGPGTRLTVT.

In DNA form, the CDR3 reads TGTGCCAGTAGTATAGATCCTCTGCGTACCGGTTCCTACGAGCAGTACTTC. This sequence encodes CASSIDPLRTGSYEQYF. The chain combines TRBV19 with TRBJ2-7; D call uncertain. V was trimmed by 0 bases and J by 1 base, leaving 16 bases between them. This CDR3 has 17 residues. CDR1 is LNHDA, CDR2 SQIVND, per germline (reference sequence).

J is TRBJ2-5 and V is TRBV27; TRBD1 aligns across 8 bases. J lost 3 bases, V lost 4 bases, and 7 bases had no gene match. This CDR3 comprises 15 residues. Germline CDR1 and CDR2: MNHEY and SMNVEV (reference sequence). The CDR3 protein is CASSSAGGGEETQYF. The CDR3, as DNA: TGTGCCAGCAGTTCAGCAGGGGGCGGTGAAGAGACCCAGTACTTC.

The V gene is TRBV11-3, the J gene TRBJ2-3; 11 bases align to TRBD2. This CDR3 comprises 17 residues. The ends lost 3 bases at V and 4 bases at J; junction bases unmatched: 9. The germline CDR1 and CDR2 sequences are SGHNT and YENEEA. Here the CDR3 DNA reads TGTGCCAGCAGCTTGTACCTAGCGGGAGGCGTGGCAGATACGCAGTATTTT. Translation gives CASSLYLAGGVADTQYF.

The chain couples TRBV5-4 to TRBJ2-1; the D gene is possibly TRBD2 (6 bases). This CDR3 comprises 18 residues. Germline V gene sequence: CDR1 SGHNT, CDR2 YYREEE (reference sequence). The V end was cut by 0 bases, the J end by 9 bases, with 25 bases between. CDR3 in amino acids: CASSLGLLRGSGVSEQFF. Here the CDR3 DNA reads TGTGCCAGCAGCTTGGGTTTGCTTCGGGGGTCGGGGGTAAGTGAGCAGTTCTTC.

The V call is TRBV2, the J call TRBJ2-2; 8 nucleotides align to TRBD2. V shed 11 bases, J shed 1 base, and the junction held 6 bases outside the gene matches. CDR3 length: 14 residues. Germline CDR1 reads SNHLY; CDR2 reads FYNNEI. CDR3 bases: TGTGCCCTCTCGGCGGGAGGGAACACCGGGGAGCTGTTTTTT. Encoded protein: CALSAGGNTGELFF. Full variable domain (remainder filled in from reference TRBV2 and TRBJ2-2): EPEVTQTPSHQVTQMGQEVILRCVPISNHLYFYWYRQILGQKVEFLVSFYNNEISEKSEIFDDQFSVERPDGSNFTLKIRSTKLEDSAMYFCALSAGGNTGELFFGEGSRLTVL.

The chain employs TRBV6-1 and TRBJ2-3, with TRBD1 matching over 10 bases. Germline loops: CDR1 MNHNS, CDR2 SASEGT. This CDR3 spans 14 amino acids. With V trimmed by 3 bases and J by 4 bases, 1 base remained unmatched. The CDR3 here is CASSDGQGADTQYF. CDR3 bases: TGTGCCAGCAGTGACGGACAGGGGGCAGATACGCAGTATTTT.

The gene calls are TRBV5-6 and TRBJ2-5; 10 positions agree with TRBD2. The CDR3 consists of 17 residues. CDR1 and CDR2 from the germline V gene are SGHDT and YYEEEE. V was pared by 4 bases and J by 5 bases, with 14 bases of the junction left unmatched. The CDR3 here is CASSRDWASGSAETQYF. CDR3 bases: TGTGCCAGCAGCCGCGACTGGGCTAGCGGGAGTGCCGAGACCCAGTACTTC.

The DNA of the CDR3 is TGTGCCAGCAGTTACTCGGAGTGGACAGACTCCTACGAGCAGTACTTC. Translated, it gives CASSYSEWTDSYEQYF. The chain joins TRBV6-6 to TRBJ2-5; D might be TRBD1 (6 bases). The DNA end lines up better with TRBJ2-7; the J call may be wrong. The CDR3 runs to 16 residues. Germline V gene sequence: CDR1 MNHNY, CDR2 SVGAGI (reference sequence).

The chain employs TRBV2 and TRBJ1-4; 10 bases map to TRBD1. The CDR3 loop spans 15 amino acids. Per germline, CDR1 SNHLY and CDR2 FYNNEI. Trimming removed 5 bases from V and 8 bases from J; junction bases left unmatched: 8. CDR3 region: CASSPDRGRREKLFF. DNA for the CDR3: TGTGCCAGCAGTCCAGACAGGGGGCGGAGGGAAAAACTGTTTTTT.

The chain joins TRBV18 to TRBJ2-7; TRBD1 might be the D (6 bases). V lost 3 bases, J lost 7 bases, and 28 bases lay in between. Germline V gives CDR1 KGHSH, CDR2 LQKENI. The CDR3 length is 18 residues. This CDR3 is CASSPAELGTGNLGEQYF. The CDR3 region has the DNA TGTGCCAGCTCACCGGCGGAACTTGGCACAGGGAACCTGGGGGAGCAGTACTTC.

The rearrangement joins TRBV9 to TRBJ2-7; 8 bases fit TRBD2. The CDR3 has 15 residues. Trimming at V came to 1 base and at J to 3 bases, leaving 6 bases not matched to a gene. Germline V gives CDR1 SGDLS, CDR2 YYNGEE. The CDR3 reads CASSVTSGTSYEQYF. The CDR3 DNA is TGTGCCAGCAGCGTAACCTCCGGGACTAGCTACGAGCAGTACTTC.

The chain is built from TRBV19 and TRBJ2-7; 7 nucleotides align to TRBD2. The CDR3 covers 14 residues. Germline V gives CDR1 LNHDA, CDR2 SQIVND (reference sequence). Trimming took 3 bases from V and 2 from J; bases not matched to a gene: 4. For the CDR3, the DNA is TGTGCCAGTAGTATTCTAAGCGGGGCCTACGAGCAGTACTTC. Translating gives CASSILSGAYEQYF.